The T cell receptor (beta chain) under discussion was sequenced for a study of neurological immune-mediated disorders. Whole-study results and caveats: Multiple sclerosis, the disease with the least TCR clonal expansion, fell below healthy controls, whereas HTLV-1-associated myelopathy showed the most. Expanded clones shared no identical CDR3 amino acid sequences across subjects, which suggested private TCR-beta repertoires in all groups.

The authors produced cDNA by 5'RACE using 10-nucleotide random UMIs. TCRdb recomputed calls from the 5' RACE reads with MiXCR, one row per CDR3 protein. In the table there are some 46,000 distinct CDR3 sequences, 10% to 13% of which are singletons. This clonotype occurred many times. Its antigen is undetermined. This sequence originates from a man aged 65-85 years with HTLV-1-associated myelopathy (HAM/TSP). Sequenced input: PBMCs.

The chain's CDR3 is CASQASGSSYNEQFF. The DNA of the CDR3 is TGTGCCTCCCAGGCTAGCGGTAGCTCCTACAATGAGCAGTTCTTC. J is TRBJ2-1 and V is TRBV24-1; 7 bases are a match to TRBD2. V lost 12 bases to trimming and J lost 0 bases; unmatched junction nucleotides: 10. Looked up from germline, CDR1 is KGHDR and CDR2 is SFDVKD. This CDR3 is 15 amino acids long.